The clone carrying this T cell receptor beta chain was seen only a few times. Its antigen remains unknown. These data belong to a study of T-cell reconstitution after alpha-beta-depleted transplantation in children. For TCRbeta, the library was prepared with unique molecular identifiers. MiXCR, applied by TCRdb to the PCR reads, yields one record per CDR3 protein. Of approximately 650,000 distinct CDR3 sequences detected, around 14% appear once; the ten largest clones hold 0.79%. The study's findings and limits: By one year post-transplant, T-cell counts and diversity largely arose from T cells that were newly produced.

Germline CDR1 SGHTA, CDR2 FQGNSA. This CDR3 has 15 residues. V lost 2 bases and J lost 2, with 11 bases in between. This specimen was PBMCs, taken before TCRalphabeta/CD19-depleted stem cell transplant. The receptor was derived from a girl aged 2-10 years with congenital amegakaryocytic thrombocytopenia, due to receive a stem cell transplant. The chain couples TRBV7-2 to TRBJ2-3; no clear D gene. In DNA, the CDR3 is TGTGCCAGCAGCTTAATCGGTTCAGACACAGATACGCAGTATTTT. Translated: CASSLIGSDTDTQYF.